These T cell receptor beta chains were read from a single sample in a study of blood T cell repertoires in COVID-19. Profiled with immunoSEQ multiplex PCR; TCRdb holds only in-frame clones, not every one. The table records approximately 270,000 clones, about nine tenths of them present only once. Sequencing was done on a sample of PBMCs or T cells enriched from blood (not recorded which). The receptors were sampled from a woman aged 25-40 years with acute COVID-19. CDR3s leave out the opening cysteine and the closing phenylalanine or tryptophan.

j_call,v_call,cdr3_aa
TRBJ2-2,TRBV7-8,ASSLGTGVTGELF
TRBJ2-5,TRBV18,ASSPTASGSGIETQY
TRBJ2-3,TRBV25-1,ASSDQGDTQY
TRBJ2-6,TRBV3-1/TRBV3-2,ASSQTGGSGANVLT
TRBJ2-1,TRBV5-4,ASSSTGVNEQF
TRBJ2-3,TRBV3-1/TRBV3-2,ASSRGLDFTDTQY
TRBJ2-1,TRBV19,ASSPGQGAYNEQF
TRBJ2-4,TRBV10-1,ASSDGEDIQY
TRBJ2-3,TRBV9,ASSARTGESTDTQY
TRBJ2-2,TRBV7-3,ASSSSGGATGELF
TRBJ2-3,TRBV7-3,ASSFGGGSTDTQY
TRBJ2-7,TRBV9,ASSVGTKLAGVGEQY
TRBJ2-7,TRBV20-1,SASIRGQNYEQY
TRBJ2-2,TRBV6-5,ASRKTGGGGGELF
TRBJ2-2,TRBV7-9,ASSPTSGRDTGELF
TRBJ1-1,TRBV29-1,SVEDLGGGEAF
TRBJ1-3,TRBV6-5,ASNRDRVGGNTIY
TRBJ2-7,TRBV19,ASSSGTSINEQY
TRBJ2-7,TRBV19,ASSDPGRTTGPSYEQY
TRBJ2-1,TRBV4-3,ASSQDLGGPHNEQF
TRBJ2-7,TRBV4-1,ASSHNWDSAYEQY
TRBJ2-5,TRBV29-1,SVVGTNQETQY